The next 4 T cell receptor beta chains were all read from a single sample in a study of OX40 agonist ivuxolimab in advanced cancers. TCRdb's copy holds only in-frame clones and misses some; the assay was immunoSEQ multiplex PCR. The sample comprises 45,000 to 60,000 clones, 88% of which are singletons, and about 7.8% rests with the top ten. Material: CD4+ or CD8+ T cells sorted from blood, obtained in a trial of the OX40 agonist ivuxolimab. The receptor set was obtained from an adult with an advanced solid tumor such as melanoma, head and neck, liver or kidney cancer.

The chain uses TRBV10-1 and TRBJ2-7, with 7 nucleotides matching TRBD1. Trimming took 5 bases from V and 1 from J; bases not matched to a gene: 2. In germline, CDR1 is WNHNN, CDR2 SYGVQD (reference sequence). The length of the CDR3 is 13 residues. The CDR3 region has the DNA TGCGCCAGCAGTCCAGGGGGTTCCTACGAGCAGTACTTC. As protein: CASSPGGSYEQYF.

The chain has TRBV5-4 and TRBJ1-1, with D possibly TRBD1 on 6 matching bases. The CDR3 consists of 15 residues. Germline CDR1 SGHNT, CDR2 YYREEE (reference sequence). Trimming took off 6 bases at V and 1 base at J, with 16 bases between the two ends. The CDR3 reads CASTSQGTRNTEAFF. The CDR3 DNA reads as TGTGCCAGCACCTCGCAGGGGACAAGGAACACTGAAGCTTTCTTT.

J is TRBJ2-7 and V is TRBV19; perhaps D is TRBD1 or TRBD2 (5 bases each). Deletions cut 4 bases from V and 5 bases from J, with 12 bases between. This CDR3 contains 13 residues. Germline V gene data show CDR1 as LNHDA and CDR2 as SQIVND (reference sequence). CDR3 in DNA: TGTGCCAGTAGTACCAGGGACGGCCACGAGCAGTACTTC. Its protein is CASSTRDGHEQYF.

The chain joins TRBV5-6 to TRBJ1-1; D not certain. The CDR3 consists of 14 residues. The V and J ends lost 5 bases and 3 bases respectively, with 14 bases between them. From germline, CDR1 is SGHDT and CDR2 YYEEEE. The CDR3 coding sequence is TGTGCCAGCAGTTCAGGTCCCTCGGACACTGAAGCTTTCTTT. As protein: CASSSGPSDTEAFF.